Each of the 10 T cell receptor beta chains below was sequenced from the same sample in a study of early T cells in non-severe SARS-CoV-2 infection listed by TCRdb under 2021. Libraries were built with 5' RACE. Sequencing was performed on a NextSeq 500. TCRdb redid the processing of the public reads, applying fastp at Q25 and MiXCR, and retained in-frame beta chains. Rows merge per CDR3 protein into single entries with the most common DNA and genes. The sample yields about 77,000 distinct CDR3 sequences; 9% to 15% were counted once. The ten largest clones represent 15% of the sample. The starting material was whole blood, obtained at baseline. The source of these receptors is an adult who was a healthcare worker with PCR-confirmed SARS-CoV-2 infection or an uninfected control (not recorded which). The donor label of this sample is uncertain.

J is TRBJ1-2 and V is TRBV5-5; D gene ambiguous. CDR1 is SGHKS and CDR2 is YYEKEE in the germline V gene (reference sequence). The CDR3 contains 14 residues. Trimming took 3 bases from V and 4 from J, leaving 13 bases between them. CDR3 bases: TGTGCCAGCAGCTATCCTACAGAGTTCTATGGCTACACCTTC. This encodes CASSYPTEFYGYTF.

The CDR3 region is CSGGQGWYEQYF. The CDR3, as DNA: TGCAGCGGGGGACAGGGTTGGTACGAGCAGTACTTC. The V gene is TRBV29-1, the J gene TRBJ2-7; 9 bases match TRBD1. The CDR3 totals 12 residues. V trimming: 7 bases; J trimming: 4 bases; junction bases outside the gene matches: 5. The germline V gene encodes CDR1 SQVTM and CDR2 ANQGSEA.

CDR3 residues: CASSEGTTVQYF. DNA for the CDR3: TGTGCCAGCAGTGAGGGCACTACAGTTCAGTACTTC. The chain links TRBV6-1 to TRBJ2-4; no firm D call. Trimming shortened V by 3 bases and J by 11 bases, and 11 bases separated the two germline ends. Germline V gives CDR1 MNHNS, CDR2 SASEGT. The CDR3 runs 12 residues.

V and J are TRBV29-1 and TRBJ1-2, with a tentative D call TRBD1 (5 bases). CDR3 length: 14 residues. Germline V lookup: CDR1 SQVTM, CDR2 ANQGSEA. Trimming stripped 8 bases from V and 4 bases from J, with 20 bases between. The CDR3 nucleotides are TGCAGCACCCTCGGAGGGGCCCTGACCTATGGCTACACCTTC. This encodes CSTLGGALTYGYTF.

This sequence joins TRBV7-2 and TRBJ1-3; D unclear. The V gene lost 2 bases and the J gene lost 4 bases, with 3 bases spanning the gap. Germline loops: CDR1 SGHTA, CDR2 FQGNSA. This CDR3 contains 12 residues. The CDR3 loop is CASSLTGNTIYF. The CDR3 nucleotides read TGTGCCAGCAGCTTAACCGGAAACACCATATATTTT.

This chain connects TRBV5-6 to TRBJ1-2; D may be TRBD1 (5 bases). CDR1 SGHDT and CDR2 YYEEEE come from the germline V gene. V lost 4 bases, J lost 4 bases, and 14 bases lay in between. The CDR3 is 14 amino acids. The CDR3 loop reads CASSAERGAYGYTF. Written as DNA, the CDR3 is TGTGCCAGCAGCGCCGAGAGAGGGGCCTATGGCTACACCTTC. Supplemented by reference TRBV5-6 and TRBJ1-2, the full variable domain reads DAGVTQSPTHLIKTRGQQVTLRCSPKSGHDTVSWYQQALGQGPQFIFQYYEEEERQRGNFPDRFSGHQFPNYSSELNVNALLLGDSALYLCASSAERGAYGYTFGSGTRLTVV.

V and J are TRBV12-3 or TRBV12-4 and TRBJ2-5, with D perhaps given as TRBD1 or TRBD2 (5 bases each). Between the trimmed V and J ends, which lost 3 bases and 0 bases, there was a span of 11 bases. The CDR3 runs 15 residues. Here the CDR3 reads CASSLGPSYQETQYF. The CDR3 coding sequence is TGTGCCAGCAGTTTGGGACCCTCGTACCAAGAGACCCAGTACTTC.

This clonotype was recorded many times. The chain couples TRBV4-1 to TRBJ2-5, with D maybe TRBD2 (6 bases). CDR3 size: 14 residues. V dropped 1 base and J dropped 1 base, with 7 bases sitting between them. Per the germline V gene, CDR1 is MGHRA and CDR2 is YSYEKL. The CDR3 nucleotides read TGCGCCAGCAGCCAAGGCGGGATCCAAGAGACCCAGTACTTC. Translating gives CASSQGGIQETQYF.

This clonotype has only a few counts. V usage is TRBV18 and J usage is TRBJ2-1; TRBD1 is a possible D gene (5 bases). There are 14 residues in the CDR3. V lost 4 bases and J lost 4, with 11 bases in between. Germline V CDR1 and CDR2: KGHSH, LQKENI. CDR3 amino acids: CASSLGHPYNEQFF. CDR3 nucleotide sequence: TGTGCCAGCTCACTAGGACACCCATACAATGAGCAGTTCTTC.

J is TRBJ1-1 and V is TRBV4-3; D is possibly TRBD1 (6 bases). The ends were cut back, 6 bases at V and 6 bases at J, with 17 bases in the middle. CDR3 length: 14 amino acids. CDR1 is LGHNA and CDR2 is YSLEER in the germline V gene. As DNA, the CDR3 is TGCGCCAGCAGATGGACAGCCTCGAGGGCTGAAGCTTTCTTT. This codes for CASRWTASRAEAFF.